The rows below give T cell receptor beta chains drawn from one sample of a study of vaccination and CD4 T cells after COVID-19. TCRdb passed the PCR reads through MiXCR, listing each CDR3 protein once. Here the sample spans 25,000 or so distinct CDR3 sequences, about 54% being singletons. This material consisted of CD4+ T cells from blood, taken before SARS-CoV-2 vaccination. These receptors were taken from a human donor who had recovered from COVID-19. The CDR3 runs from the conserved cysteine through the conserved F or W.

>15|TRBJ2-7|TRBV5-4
CASSSGTSGSSEQYF
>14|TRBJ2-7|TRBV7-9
CASTVAGGAYEQYF
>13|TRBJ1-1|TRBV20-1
CSAGNQGFTEAFF
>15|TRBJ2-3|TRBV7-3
CASSLAGVRTDTQYF
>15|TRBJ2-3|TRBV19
CATRQGTSRTDTQYF
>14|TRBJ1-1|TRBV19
CASRRTGWVTEAFF
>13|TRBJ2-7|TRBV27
CASSRQGFYEQYF
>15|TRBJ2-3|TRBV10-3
CATRTSGMWVNTQYF
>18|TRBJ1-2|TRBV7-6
CASSPSGARGLKNYGYTF
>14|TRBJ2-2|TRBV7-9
CASSLLPGTGELFF
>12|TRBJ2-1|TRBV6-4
CASVLGWATQFF
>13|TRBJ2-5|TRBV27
CASKERTQETQYF
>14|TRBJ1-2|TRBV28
CASSLGGSNYGYTF
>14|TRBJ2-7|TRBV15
CATSRDTRSYEQYF
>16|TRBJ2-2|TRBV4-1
CASSQGGTNYAGELFF
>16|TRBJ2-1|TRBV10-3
CAISDIAGARPREQFF
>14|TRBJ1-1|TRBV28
CASSGGRPNTEAFF
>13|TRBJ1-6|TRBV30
CAWETGGNSPLHF
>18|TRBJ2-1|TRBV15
CATSREGSGRARYNEQFF
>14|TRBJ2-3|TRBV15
CATSRLGGTDTQYF
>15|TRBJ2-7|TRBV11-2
CASSLRGGQSYEQYF
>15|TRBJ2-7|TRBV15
CATSRDHTGYYEQYF
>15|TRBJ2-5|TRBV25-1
CASSAKEIPEETQYF
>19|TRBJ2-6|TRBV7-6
CASSLLGTGGAGGANVLTF
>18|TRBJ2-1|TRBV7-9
CASSSTRPTSGAYNEQFF
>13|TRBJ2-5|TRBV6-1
CASNRQGRETQYF
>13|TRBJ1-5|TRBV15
CATSRDYRRPQHF
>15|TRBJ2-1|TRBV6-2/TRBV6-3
CASSHEIAGSNEQFF
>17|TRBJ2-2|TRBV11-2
CASSLGRLAGDTGELFF
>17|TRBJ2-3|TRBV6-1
CASRLKPPGGRTDTQYF
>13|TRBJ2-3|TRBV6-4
CASSGGPTDTQYF
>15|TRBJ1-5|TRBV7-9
CASSLAGKENQPQHF
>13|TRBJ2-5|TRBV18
CASSPNPGETQYF
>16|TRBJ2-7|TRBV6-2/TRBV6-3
CASSYPGLTTVYEQYF
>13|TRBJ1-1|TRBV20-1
CSANQGVNTEAFF